Listed below are T cell receptor beta chains from one sample, sequenced in a study of blood T cells in healthy people across ages. TCRdb reprocessed the 5' RACE reads via MiXCR and lists one record per CDR3 protein. The sample lists over 950,000 distinct CDR3 sequences, 35% to 40% occurring once. Material for sequencing was blood. The receptors originated from a man younger than 35 in good health. Both conserved end residues are part of each CDR3. The D gene is left open where the match is weak. Where a row states a size, it is once, few, many or the class of an expanded clone; other rows omit it.

d_call j_call clone_size v_call cdr3_nt cdr3_aa
- TRBJ1-5 - TRBV6-5 TGTGCCAGCAGTTCCACACAGGGTGGAAGCAATCAGCCCCAGCATTTT CASSSTQGGSNQPQHF
- TRBJ1-1 - TRBV4-3 TGCACCAGCAGCCAGGGCAATACGGGGACTGAAGCTTTCTTT CTSSQGNTGTEAFF
- TRBJ2-3 few TRBV6-2/TRBV6-3 TGTGCCAGCATGACAGTCAGCACAGATACGCAGTATTTT CASMTVSTDTQYF
- TRBJ1-1 - TRBV12-3/TRBV12-4 TGTGCCAGCAGTCCCTCCTCCGGGACGGTCGACACTGAAGCTTTCTTT CASSPSSGTVDTEAFF
TRBD1 TRBJ1-2 - TRBV6-5 TGTGCCAGCACTCAACCGGGACAGGGGAATGGCTACACCTTC CASTQPGQGNGYTF
- TRBJ2-1 few TRBV20-1 TGCAGTGCTCAGGTCCCCTACAATGAGCAGTTCTTC CSAQVPYNEQFF
TRBD2 TRBJ2-3 - TRBV7-8 TGTGCCAGCAGCAATAGCGGGGGGAACACAGATACGCAGTATTTT CASSNSGGNTDTQYF
- TRBJ1-2 - TRBV4-3 TGCGCCAGCAGCCAAGATTTCAGGGACGGCGGTAACTATGGCTACACCTTC CASSQDFRDGGNYGYTF
- TRBJ2-2 - TRBV25-1 TGTGCCAGCAGTGAATATACAAACACCGGGGAGCTGTTTTTT CASSEYTNTGELFF
TRBD2 TRBJ2-3 - TRBV20-1 TGCAGTGCTAGAGATCTCGGACTAGCGTTGAGCACAGATACGCAGTATTTT CSARDLGLALSTDTQYF
- TRBJ1-1 - TRBV28 TGTGCCAGCAGTTCCCATCCGAAGTTGGGCACTGAAGCTTTCTTT CASSSHPKLGTEAFF
- TRBJ1-2 few TRBV6-2/TRBV6-3 TGTGCCAGCAGTTACCCATTGCGCAGGTTCTATGGCTACACCTTC CASSYPLRRFYGYTF
- TRBJ1-4 - TRBV28 TGTGCCAGCAGTTTGGGGGCGCCTAATGAAAAACTGTTTTTT CASSLGAPNEKLFF
TRBD1 TRBJ1-2 few TRBV4-3 TGCGCCAGCAGCCAAGATGGGGACAGGGCCGGCACCTTC CASSQDGDRAGTF
- TRBJ2-5 - TRBV2 TGTGCCAGCAGGGACTTCGAAGAGACCCAGTACTTC CASRDFEETQYF
- TRBJ2-7 - TRBV11-1 TGTGCCAGCAGCCCCTACAGGCGCACCTACAATGAGCAGTACTTC CASSPYRRTYNEQYF
TRBD1 TRBJ1-1 - TRBV28 TGTGCCAGCAGTAGCAGGGGGAGTAACACTGAAGCTTTCTTT CASSSRGSNTEAFF
- TRBJ1-2 many TRBV6-2/TRBV6-3 TGTGCCAGCGGTACAGGGACCTATGGCTACACCTTC CASGTGTYGYTF
- TRBJ1-1 - TRBV6-5 TGTGCCAGCAGTGATCCGGGACCCTACACTGAAGCTTTCTTT CASSDPGPYTEAFF
TRBD1 TRBJ2-7 few TRBV27 TGTGCCAGCAGTTTAGGGGCAGGGGGTCACTACGAGCAGTACTTC CASSLGAGGHYEQYF
TRBD1 TRBJ1-6 few TRBV20-1 TGCAGTGCTACGGGCTCAGACAGGGGGCTTTGGAATTCACCCCTCCACTTT CSATGSDRGLWNSPLHF
- TRBJ2-5 - TRBV7-2 TGTGCCAGTCGCAGGGGTGAGACCCAGTACTTC CASRRGETQYF
- TRBJ1-2 many TRBV20-1 TGCAGTGCTAGAAAGTCGGGGGTTGGCGGCTACACCTTC CSARKSGVGGYTF
TRBD1 TRBJ1-2 - TRBV20-1 TGCAGTGCTACAATGGGGACAGGGGGCTTAGTTAGCTATGGCTACACCTTC CSATMGTGGLVSYGYTF